The rows below give T cell receptor beta chains drawn from one sample of a study of B cell selection in AIRE deficiency. Some clones are missing from TCRdb's copy, which holds only in-frame ones; the method was immunoSEQ multiplex PCR. The table lists 20,000 to 25,000 clones, more than 95% of them singletons. Sequenced: conventional CD4+ T cells sorted from PBMCs. These receptors were obtained from a human donor with AIRE deficiency. CDR3s include the opening cysteine and the closing phenylalanine or tryptophan. Fields, in order: V gene, CDR3 length, clone size, D gene, J gene, CDR3 DNA, CDR3 protein. The D gene is left open where the match is weak. Clone size, where shown, is once, few, many, or a class for clones that have expanded.

>TRBV11-3|17|.|TRBD2|TRBJ2-1
TGTGCCAGCAGCTCTAGCCCTTTAGCGGGTACTTACAATGAGCAGTTCTTC
CASSSSPLAGTYNEQFF
>TRBV6-6|12|once|.|TRBJ1-1
TGTGCCAGCAGCAACACAGGGATTGAAGCTTTCTTT
CASSNTGIEAFF
>TRBV11-2|15|.|TRBD2|TRBJ2-7
TGTGCCAGCAGCCCCGGACTAGCGGAGACCTACGAGCAGTACTTC
CASSPGLAETYEQYF
>TRBV7-2|16|.|.|TRBJ2-7
TGTGCCAGCAGACCCGGGACATTCACCGGCACCTACGAGCAGTACTTC
CASRPGTFTGTYEQYF
>TRBV11-3|18|.|TRBD1|TRBJ2-7
TGTGCCAGCAGCCGAAACAGGGGGCAGGTAACTGGTTTTAGGGAGCAGTACTTC
CASSRNRGQVTGFREQYF
>TRBV7-2|15|once|.|TRBJ1-3
TGTGCCAGCAGCTTAGCGCCTGCCTCTGGAAACACCATATATTTT
CASSLAPASGNTIYF
>TRBV2|15|.|.|TRBJ1-5
TGTGCCAGCAGAGAGAACAGGGAAATTGCCCAGCCCCAGCATTTT
CASRENREIAQPQHF
>TRBV4-2|16|.|TRBD1|TRBJ2-7
TGTGCCAGCAGCCAAGTCCCGGGACAGGGGACCTACGAGCAGTACTTC
CASSQVPGQGTYEQYF
>TRBV10-3|16|.|TRBD1|TRBJ1-2
TGTGCCATCAGTGAGCCATGGGGCAGGGGGCCAGGAGGCTACACCTTC
CAISEPWGRGPGGYTF
>TRBV11-2|14|once|.|TRBJ1-6
TGTGCCAGCAGCTCCCTGCAGTTATTTTCACCCCTCCACTTT
CASSSLQLFSPLHF
>TRBV7-9|16|.|TRBD1|TRBJ2-3
TGTGCCAGCAGCTTAAGGAGACAGGGGCGCACAGATACGCAGTATTTT
CASSLRRQGRTDTQYF
>TRBV18|14|.|TRBD1|TRBJ2-3
TGTGCCAGCTCACCTGGCAGGGGGTCAGATACGCAGTATTTT
CASSPGRGSDTQYF
>TRBV6-5|13|.|TRBD1|TRBJ1-5
TGTGCCAGCAGCGACAGGGCTGGGCAGCCCCAGCATTTT
CASSDRAGQPQHF
>TRBV11-2|15|.|TRBD1|TRBJ2-7
TGTGCCAGCAGCCCCCGGGACAGGGATTGGTACGAGCAGTACTTC
CASSPRDRDWYEQYF
>TRBV5-1|16|.|.|TRBJ2-5
TGCGCCAGCAGCTTGGCCTTACAGGGTTTAGGAGAGACCCAGTACTTC
CASSLALQGLGETQYF
>TRBV7-2|15|once|TRBD2|TRBJ2-1
TGTGCCAGCAGCCGGACTAGCGGGACCCTTAATGAGCAGTTCTTC
CASSRTSGTLNEQFF
>TRBV30|14|.|.|TRBJ2-4
TGTGCCTGGAGTGCTGCAGGGGGGTGGAACATTCAGTACTTC
CAWSAAGGWNIQYF
>TRBV15|13|.|TRBD1|TRBJ2-1
TGTGCCACCAGCAGCCTCTACCGGGACAGGCGTTTCTTC
CATSSLYRDRRFF
>TRBV19|15|.|TRBD2|TRBJ2-2
TGTGCCAGCCTCGAGCGGGGGGGCAACACCGGGGAGCTGTTTTTT
CASLERGGNTGELFF
>TRBV29-1|13|.|.|TRBJ1-1
TGCAGCGTTGAAGAAAAGGGACATGGTGAAGCTTTCTTT
CSVEEKGHGEAFF
>TRBV15|14|.|.|TRBJ1-5
TGTGCCACCAGCAGGACGGTATTGAATCAGCCCCAGCATTTT
CATSRTVLNQPQHF
>TRBV6-6|15|.|TRBD1|TRBJ1-1
TGTGCCAGCAGTTATCGGGACAGACTGAACACTGAAGCTTTCTTT
CASSYRDRLNTEAFF
>TRBV23-1|17|.|TRBD1|TRBJ2-7
TGCGCCAGCAGTCAATCAGCCGGGACAGGGAACTCCTACGAGCAGTACTTC
CASSQSAGTGNSYEQYF
>TRBV25-1|15|.|.|TRBJ2-5
TGTGCCAGCAGTGCCTGGAGGGGGAACGACGAGACCCAGTACTTC
CASSAWRGNDETQYF
>TRBV11-2|12|.|.|TRBJ1-1
TGTGCCAGCAGCTTAGAATGGGGGGAAGCTTTCTTT
CASSLEWGEAFF
>TRBV2|12|.|.|TRBJ2-7
TGTGCCAGCAGTGTGACGGGGACTGAGCAGTACTTC
CASSVTGTEQYF
>TRBV9|16|once|.|TRBJ1-3
TGTGCCAGCAGCGTATCAACGGGGGCCTCTGGAAACACCATATATTTT
CASSVSTGASGNTIYF
>TRBV18|15|.|TRBD2|TRBJ2-5
TGTGCCAGCTCACCACCGTCGGGAGGGGCAGAGACCCAGTACTTC
CASSPPSGGAETQYF
>TRBV5-8|11|.|.|TRBJ1-2
TGTGCCAGCAGCTGGCGGAATGGCTACACCTTC
CASSWRNGYTF